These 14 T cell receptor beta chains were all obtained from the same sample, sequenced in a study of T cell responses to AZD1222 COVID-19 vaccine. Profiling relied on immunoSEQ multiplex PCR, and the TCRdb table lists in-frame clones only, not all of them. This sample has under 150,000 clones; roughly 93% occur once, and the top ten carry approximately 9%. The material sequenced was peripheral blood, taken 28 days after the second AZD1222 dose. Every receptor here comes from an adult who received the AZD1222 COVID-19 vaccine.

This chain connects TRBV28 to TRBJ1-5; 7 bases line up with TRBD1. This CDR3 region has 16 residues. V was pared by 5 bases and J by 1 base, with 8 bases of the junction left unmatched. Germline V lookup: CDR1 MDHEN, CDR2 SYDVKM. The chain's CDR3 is CASSTTGEGSNQPQHF. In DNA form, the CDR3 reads TGTGCCAGCAGTACTACAGGGGAGGGGAGCAATCAGCCCCAGCATTTT. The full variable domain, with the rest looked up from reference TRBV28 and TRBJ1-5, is DVKVTQSSRYLVKRTGEKVFLECVQDMDHENMFWYRQDPGLGLRLIYFSYDVKMKEKGDIPEGYSVSREKKERFSLILESASTNQTSMYLCASSTTGEGSNQPQHFGDGTRLSIL.

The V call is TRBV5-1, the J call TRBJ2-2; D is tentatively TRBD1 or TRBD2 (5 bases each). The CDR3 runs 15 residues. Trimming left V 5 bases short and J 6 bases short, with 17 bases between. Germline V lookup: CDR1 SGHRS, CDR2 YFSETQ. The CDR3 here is CASRFGAFGPGELFF. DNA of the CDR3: TGCGCCAGCAGATTCGGGGCTTTCGGTCCCGGGGAGCTGTTTTTT.

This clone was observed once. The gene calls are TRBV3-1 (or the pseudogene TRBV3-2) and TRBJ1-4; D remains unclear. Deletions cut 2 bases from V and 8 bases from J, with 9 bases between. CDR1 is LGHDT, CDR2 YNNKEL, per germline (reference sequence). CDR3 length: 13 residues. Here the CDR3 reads CASSQNLAEKLFF. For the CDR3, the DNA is TGTGCCAGCAGCCAAAATCTAGCCGAAAAACTGTTTTTT.

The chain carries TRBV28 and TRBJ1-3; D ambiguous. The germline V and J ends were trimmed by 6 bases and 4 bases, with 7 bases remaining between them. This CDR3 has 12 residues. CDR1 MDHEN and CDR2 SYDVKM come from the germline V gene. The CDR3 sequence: CASRAPGNTIYF. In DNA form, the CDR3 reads TGTGCCAGCAGGGCCCCAGGAAACACCATATATTTT.

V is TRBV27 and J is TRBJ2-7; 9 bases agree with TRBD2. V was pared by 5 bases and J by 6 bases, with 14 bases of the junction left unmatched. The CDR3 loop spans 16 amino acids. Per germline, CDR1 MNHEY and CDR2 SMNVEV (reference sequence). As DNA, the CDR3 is TGTGCCAGCAGTCCATTAATAGCGGGAGCCACAGGCGAGCAGTACTTC. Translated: CASSPLIAGATGEQYF.

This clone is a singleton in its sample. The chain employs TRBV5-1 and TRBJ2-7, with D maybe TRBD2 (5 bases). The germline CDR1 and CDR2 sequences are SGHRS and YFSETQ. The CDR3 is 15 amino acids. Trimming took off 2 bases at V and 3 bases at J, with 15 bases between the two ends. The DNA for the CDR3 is TGCGCCAGCAGCTTTCAGGCTTCGGGGAACTACGAGCAGTACTTC. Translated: CASSFQASGNYEQYF.

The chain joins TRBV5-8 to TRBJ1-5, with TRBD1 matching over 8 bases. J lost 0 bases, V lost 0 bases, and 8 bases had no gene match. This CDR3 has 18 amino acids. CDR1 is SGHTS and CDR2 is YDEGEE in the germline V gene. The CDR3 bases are TGTGCCAGCAGCTTGGTGAGGACAGGGAAATATAGCAATCAGCCCCAGCATTTT. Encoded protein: CASSLVRTGKYSNQPQHF.

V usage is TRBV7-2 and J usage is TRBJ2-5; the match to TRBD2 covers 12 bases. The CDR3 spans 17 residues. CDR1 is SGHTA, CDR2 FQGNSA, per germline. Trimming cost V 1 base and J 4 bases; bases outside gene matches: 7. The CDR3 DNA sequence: TGTGCCAGCAGCTTAGTGCTAGCGGGGGGGCGGGGAGAGACCCAGTACTTC. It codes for CASSLVLAGGRGETQYF. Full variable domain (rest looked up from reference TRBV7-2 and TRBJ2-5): GAGVSQSPSNKVTEKGKDVELRCDPISGHTALYWYRQSLGQGLEFLIYFQGNSAPDKSGLPSDRFSAERTGGSVSTLTIQRTQQEDSAVYLCASSLVLAGGRGETQYFGPGTRLLVL.

The CDR3 nucleotides read TGTGCCAGCAGGACCCATTGGGACACTGAAGCTTTCTTT. Translated, it gives CASRTHWDTEAFF. V and J are TRBV2 and TRBJ1-1; no definite D call. The CDR3 is made up of 13 amino acids. The V gene's germline CDR1 is SNHLY and CDR2 FYNNEI. Deletions cut 6 bases from V and 3 bases from J, with 11 bases between. Looking up the rest from reference TRBV2 and TRBJ1-1 gives the full variable domain: EPEVTQTPSHQVTQMGQEVILRCVPISNHLYFYWYRQILGQKVEFLVSFYNNEISEKSEIFDDQFSVERPDGSNFTLKIRSTKLEDSAMYFCASRTHWDTEAFFGQGTRLTVV.

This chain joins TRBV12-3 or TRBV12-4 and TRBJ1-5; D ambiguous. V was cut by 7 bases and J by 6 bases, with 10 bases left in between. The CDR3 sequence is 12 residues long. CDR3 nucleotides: TGTGCCAGCAATGTCGGGAGTCAGCCCCAGCATTTT. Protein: CASNVGSQPQHF.

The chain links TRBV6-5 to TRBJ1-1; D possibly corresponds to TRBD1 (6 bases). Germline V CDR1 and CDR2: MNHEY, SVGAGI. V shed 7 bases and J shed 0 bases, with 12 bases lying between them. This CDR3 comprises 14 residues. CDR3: CASIPGHLNTEAFF. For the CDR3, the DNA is TGTGCCAGCATACCGGGACATCTGAACACTGAAGCTTTCTTT.

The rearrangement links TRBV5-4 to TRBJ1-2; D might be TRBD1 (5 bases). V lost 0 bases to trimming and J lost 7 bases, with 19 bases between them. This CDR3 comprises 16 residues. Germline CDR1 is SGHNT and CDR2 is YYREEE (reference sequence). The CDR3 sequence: CASSLGGTGSHSGYTF. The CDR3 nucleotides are TGTGCCAGCAGCTTGGGAGGGACCGGGAGTCACAGTGGCTACACCTTC.

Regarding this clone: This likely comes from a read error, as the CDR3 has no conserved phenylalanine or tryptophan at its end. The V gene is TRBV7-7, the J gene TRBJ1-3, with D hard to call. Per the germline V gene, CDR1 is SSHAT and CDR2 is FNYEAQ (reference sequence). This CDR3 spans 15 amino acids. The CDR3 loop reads CASSLGSGAGNTIYV. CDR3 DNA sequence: TGTGCTAGCAGCTTAGGGTCTGGGGCTGGAAACACCATATATGTT.

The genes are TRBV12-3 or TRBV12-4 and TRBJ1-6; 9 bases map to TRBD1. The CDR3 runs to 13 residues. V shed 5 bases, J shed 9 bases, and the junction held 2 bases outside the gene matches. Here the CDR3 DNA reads TGTGCCAGCAGTAGGACAGGGGCTTCACCCCTCCACTTT. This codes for CASSRTGASPLHF.